These 13 T cell receptor beta chains were all obtained from the same sample, sequenced in a study of shared clonotypes between healthy human individuals. The table came from immunoSEQ multiplex PCR; TCRdb's copy has only in-frame clones and leaves some out. In the table there are about 2 million clones, around 96% of which are singletons. CD45RO-negative, CCR7-selected cells formed the naive CD8 fraction, which excluded terminally differentiated effector memory CD45RA+ cells. Material for sequencing was naive CD8+ T cells sorted from blood. These TCRs come from a man aged 18 to 29 in good health.

This clone is a singleton in its sample. The chain couples TRBV13 to TRBJ2-3, with TRBD2 matching 13 bases. The V gene's germline CDR1 is PRHDT and CDR2 FYEKMQ (reference sequence). The CDR3 consists of 15 residues. Unmatched junction bases numbered 3, after V lost 5 bases and J lost 4 bases. The DNA for the CDR3 is TGTGCCAGCAGCGCGGGACTAGCGGGATCAGATACGCAGTATTTT. The encoded protein is CASSAGLAGSDTQYF. The complete variable domain, with remaining parts taken from reference TRBV13 and TRBJ2-3, reads AAGVIQSPRHLIKEKRETATLKCYPIPRHDTVYWYQQGPGQDPQFLISFYEKMQSDKGSIPDRFSAQQFSDYHSELNMSSLELGDSALYFCASSAGLAGSDTQYFGPGTRLTVL.

The chain is built from TRBV19 and TRBJ2-6; tentative D call: TRBD1 (6 bases). The CDR3 sequence is 17 residues long. Trimming took off 9 bases at V and 4 bases at J, with 22 bases between the two ends. In germline, CDR1 is LNHDA, CDR2 SQIVND (reference sequence). CDR3 sequence reads: CARASPGEAKGANVLTF. The DNA of the CDR3 is TGTGCCAGGGCATCCCCAGGGGAAGCGAAAGGGGCCAACGTCCTGACTTTC. Drawing the rest from reference TRBV19 and TRBJ2-6, the complete variable domain is DGGITQSPKYLFRKEGQNVTLSCEQNLNHDAMYWYRQDPGQGLRLIYYSQIVNDFQKGDIAEGYSVSREKKESFPLTVTSAQKNPTAFYLCARASPGEAKGANVLTFGAGSRLTVL.

J is TRBJ2-5 and V is TRBV7-9; 10 nucleotides align to TRBD2. Germline CDR1 is SEHNR and CDR2 is FQNEAQ (reference sequence). V gave up 4 bases and J gave up 1 base; unmatched junction bases: 6. The length of the CDR3 is 16 residues. CDR3 in DNA: TGTGCCAGCAGCTCACAAACTAGCGGGATCCAAGAGACCCAGTACTTC. Its translation is CASSSQTSGIQETQYF.

This clone was seen a single time. V and J are TRBV2 and TRBJ2-1, with D uncertain. In germline, CDR1 is SNHLY, CDR2 FYNNEI. Trimming removed 2 bases at V and 4 bases at J, with 9 bases between. The CDR3 spans 14 residues. The CDR3 sequence is CASSEPKGYNEQFF. CDR3 nucleotide sequence: TGTGCCAGCAGTGAACCGAAAGGGTACAATGAGCAGTTCTTC.

The sample holds one count of this clone. This chain joins TRBV15 and TRBJ1-3; 10 nucleotides agree with TRBD1. CDR1 is LNHNV and CDR2 is YYDKDF in the germline V gene (reference sequence). The V and J ends lost 3 bases and 2 bases, in that order; junction bases with no gene match: 13. This CDR3 has 19 amino acids. CDR3 in amino acids: CATSSPGGTGEFAGNTIYF. CDR3 DNA: TGTGCCACCAGCAGCCCCGGGGGGACAGGGGAATTTGCTGGAAACACCATATATTTT. Filled out from reference TRBV15 and TRBJ1-3, the complete variable domain reads DAMVIQNPRYQVTQFGKPVTLSCSQTLNHNVMYWYQQKSSQAPKLLFHYYDKDFNNEADTPDNFQSRRPNTSFCFLDIRSPGLGDTAMYLCATSSPGGTGEFAGNTIYFGEGSWLTVV.

Points on this clone: The same CDR3 also results from other DNA sequences found in this sample. The gene calls are TRBV4-1 and TRBJ2-7, with TRBD1 identical over 8 bases. From germline, CDR1 is MGHRA and CDR2 YSYEKL. The CDR3 sequence is 13 residues long. With 4 bases clipped from V and 3 bases from J, the junction kept 2 bases outside the gene matches. CDR3 sequence (DNA): TGCGCCAGCAGCCGAGGGACAGGCTACGAGCAGTACTTC. It encodes CASSRGTGYEQYF.

The genes are TRBV10-3 and TRBJ2-1, with TRBD2 matching over 11 bases. There are 17 residues in the CDR3. Germline lookup yields CDR1 ENHRY and CDR2 SYGVKD. With 4 bases clipped from V and 4 bases from J, the junction kept 9 bases outside the gene matches. In DNA form, the CDR3 reads TGTGCCATCAGTGCCTCCGGGACTAGCGGTTATTACAATGAGCAGTTCTTC. Translation: CAISASGTSGYYNEQFF.

The chain uses TRBV11-2 and TRBJ2-7; D gene ambiguous. The germline CDR1 and CDR2 sequences are SGHAT and FQNNGV. CDR3 length equals 14 residues. V lost 5 bases to trimming and J lost 6 bases, with 17 bases between them. This CDR3 reads CASSLFSGPSEQYF. CDR3 coding DNA: TGTGCCAGCAGCCTCTTCTCAGGCCCCTCCGAGCAGTACTTC.

In this sample, this clone turned up once. The rearrangement uses TRBV2 and TRBJ2-1; 9 nucleotides line up with TRBD2. This CDR3 comprises 12 residues. The germline V gene encodes CDR1 SNHLY and CDR2 FYNNEI. The V and J ends lost 6 bases and 6 bases, in that order; junction bases with no gene match: 0. The CDR3 bases are TGTGCCAGCAGGCGGGAGGGCAATGAGCAGTTCTTC. It specifies CASRREGNEQFF.

V gene TRBV7-3 combines with J gene TRBJ2-1, with D perhaps TRBD1 (6 bases). Germline-derived CDR1 and CDR2 are SGHTA and FQGTGA. This CDR3 spans 14 amino acids. Trimming left V 3 bases short and J 1 base short, with 7 bases between. The CDR3 nucleotides are TGTGCCAGCAGCTTGGACAGTTCCTACAATGAGCAGTTCTTC. It encodes CASSLDSSYNEQFF.

Regarding this clone: The sample has other DNA sequences that encode this CDR3 too. CDR3 in DNA: TGTGCCAGCAGTGAGCCGGAGGGAAACACCATATATTTT. This sequence encodes CASSEPEGNTIYF. V and J are TRBV2 and TRBJ1-3; D is ambiguous. This CDR3 has 13 amino acids. Germline V gene data show CDR1 as SNHLY and CDR2 as FYNNEI. Trimming removed 3 bases at V and 4 bases at J, with 7 bases between.

This clone was seen a single time. The genes are TRBV6-5 and TRBJ2-2; no firm D call. Germline CDR1 reads MNHEY; CDR2 reads SVGAGI. The CDR3 runs to 14 residues. V gave up 0 bases and J gave up 6 bases, with 8 bases separating them. CDR3 DNA: TGTGCCAGCAGTTACTCGTCGCTAGCCGGGGAGCTGTTTTTT. It is translated as CASSYSSLAGELFF.

This sequence joins TRBV12-1 and TRBJ2-3; the table's D call TRBD2 went unverified against the DNA. TRBV12-1 is a pseudogene segment. The CDR3 extends over 15 amino acids. This CDR3 is CASSFWAGLTDTQYF. As DNA, the CDR3 is TGTGCCAGCAGCTTTTGGGCGGGTCTCACAGATACGCAGTATTTT.